The present entry profiles one T cell receptor (beta chain) with its context. Its antigen is not yet known. No much larger clone exists at a distance of one base, and base qualities are not known. This specimen comes from a study of cytomegalovirus exposure and HLA in healthy donors listed by TCRdb under 2017. At the level of the whole study: The 500 to 800 repertoires of the first cohort and the 120 validation repertoires were produced on the same platform, according to a later analysis. The study aimed to test whether signatures of past pathogen exposure could be identified by cataloging public T cell receptors. A separate validation cohort of about 110 different subjects was used in addition to the 666-subject first cohort. High-throughput TCR immunosequencing, statistical association of individual TCRs with disease status, and machine learning were combined to predict cytomegalovirus infection status. General study outcomes and caveats: A total of fewer than 200 TCR beta chains were listed by the study as associated with cytomegalovirus. The classifier was reported to diagnose cytomegalovirus status with high specificity and sensitivity in both the original and validation cohorts. Most TCR sequences were seen in very few donors, while some public TCRs were found in many individuals. The authors suggested that the approach could potentially be generalized to other disease states and immunological phenotypes. Of the cluster scores, around 95% were above 0 in a later analysis, which found that TCRs clustered in the first cohort also tended to co-occur in the approximately 110 validation repertoires. A later analysis had no HLA typing for the validation cohort, so co-occurrence there was scored across all 110 or so repertoires. In vitro tests confirmed that a few of the cytomegalovirus-associated TCR beta chains recognize cytomegalovirus antigens.

The donors belonged to the validation cohort of around 130 subjects, which was separate from the 666-subject first cohort. The germline V gene gives CDR1 as KGHSH and CDR2 as LQKENI. Here V drops 3 bases and J drops 12 bases, and the junction holds 17 bases not matched to any gene. There are 16 amino acids in the CDR3, from cysteine to phenylalanine inclusive. CDR3 DNA is the only sequence kept; it has 48 bases, read in frame from the first base. The library was prepared using the immunoSEQ multiplex PCR assay. As for how the authors treated the data: A statistical classification framework was developed to diagnose cytomegalovirus status using the catalog of TCR beta chain sequences. Imported from immuneACCESS, the table was reduced by TCRdb to in-frame sequences with V and J called. These copies leave out some clones; in studies compared against another copy, an unresolved V gene accounts for under half, and the cause of the remainder is not known. That table gives V, J and clone size, and the DNA gave D and trimming. The sample table contains 260,000 or so clones; only one count was recorded for 90% of them. The ten largest account for roughly 3% of the sample.

The chain is assembled from TRBV18 and TRBJ2-1; a stretch of 7 junction bases matches TRBD2. The sequenced sample was PBMCs. This receptor was taken from a woman between 25 and 40 years old in good health and CMV-seronegative. At the DNA level, the sequence is TGTGCCAGCTCACCGTTGACTAGCCGCGGGAGTGTTCCGCAGTTCTTC. It specifies CASSPLTSRGSVPQFF. The CDR3 plus the reference TRBV18 and TRBJ2-1 genes for the other parts give the full variable domain: NAGVMQNPRHLVRRRGQEARLRCSPMKGHSHVYWYRQLPEEGLKFMVYLQKENIIDESGMPKERFSAEFPKEGPSILRIQQVVRGDSAAYFCASSPLTSRGSVPQFFGPGTRLTVL.